This T cell receptor beta chain appears in the sequencing data of a study of CD8 T cells in Susac syndrome (dated by TCRdb to about 2019). Concerning the study at large: Among the sequenced Susac syndrome patients, about 6 had clinically active disease and about 8 were in clinical remission. Repertoire sequencing was used to test whether CD8+ T cell activation and differentiation in Susac syndrome was antigen driven. At blood withdrawal, Susac syndrome patients were therapy-naive, treated with corticosteroids (with IVIg additionally given to some), or treated with IVIg alone.

This clonotype was seen more than once but under ten times. Its antigen target is currently unknown. Within one base of it there is no much larger clone, and no base qualities were kept. The germline V end is reduced by 2 bases and the J end by 6 bases; junction bases left unmatched: 4. From a lookup of the germline V gene, CDR1 and CDR2 are KGHSH and LQKENI. Including the terminal cysteine and phenylalanine, the CDR3 comprises 15 residues. The retained sequence is limited to the CDR3, 45 bases, with the frame set at the first base. RNA was extracted using the RNeasy kit, and roughly 0.5 to 1 microgram was reverse transcribed with random hexamers. The immunoSEQ multiplex PCR assay, covering 54 Vbeta and 13 Jbeta segments, was used to amplify TCR beta CDR3 regions. PCR amplification bias was corrected by using a synthetic template baseline for primer optimization and computational correction. Per the source publication's procedure: Only productive sequences were kept, with reads annotated to V, D and J genes according to IMGT and analyzed in immunoSEQ Analyzer. Clonality was calculated as one minus the Shannon entropy normalized by log2 of the number of productive unique sequences. For each patient and control, public and private clones were evaluated among the 100 most prevalent clones. Susac-specific clones were defined as absent from healthy and MS cohorts, around 970 published viral clones and other ImmuneACCESS disease sequences. Using fastp at Q25 and MiXCR, TCRdb reprocessed the public reads and kept productive beta chains. Merged by CDR3 protein, the rows form single entries marked with the most common genes and DNA. TCRdb's processing, not the authors' own work, is the source of the V and J calls. Across this sample there are under 250,000 distinct CDR3 sequences, with about 94% seen only once. The ten top clones hold approximately 0.15% of the sample.

Peripheral blood CD8+ and CD4+ T cells from healthy donors, Susac syndrome patients and multiple sclerosis patients were profiled by high-throughput TCR beta sequencing. Recently defined diagnostic criteria for definite or probable disease were met by the Susac syndrome patients. Bulk CD8+ and CD4+ T cells were purified by magnetic negative isolation, whereas CD8+ TEMRA cells were enriched by FACS. Blood was collected in EDTA tubes and processed within 24 hours, with PBMCs isolated through density gradient centrifugation. PBMCs destined for TCR sequencing were cryopreserved in liquid nitrogen and later thawed in a 37 °C water bath. The sorted or isolated CD4+, CD8+ and CD8+ TEMRA cells reached a purity of at least 90%. On the study overall, not on this receptor specifically: The study acknowledged that relatively few individuals were included in the TCR sequencing and HLA analysis. The CD4+ T cell repertoire of patients with Susac syndrome showed no detectable clonal expansion.

This sequence was found in a human donor with Susac syndrome. The sequencing sample was made of CD4+ T cells from PBMCs. Recombination connected TRBV18 to TRBJ1-4; 9 central nucleotides agree with TRBD1. Here the CDR3 is given as CASSPSRDRDEKLFF. The nucleotide sequence is given as TGTGCCAGCTCACCAAGCCGGGACAGGGATGAAAAACTGTTTTTT.